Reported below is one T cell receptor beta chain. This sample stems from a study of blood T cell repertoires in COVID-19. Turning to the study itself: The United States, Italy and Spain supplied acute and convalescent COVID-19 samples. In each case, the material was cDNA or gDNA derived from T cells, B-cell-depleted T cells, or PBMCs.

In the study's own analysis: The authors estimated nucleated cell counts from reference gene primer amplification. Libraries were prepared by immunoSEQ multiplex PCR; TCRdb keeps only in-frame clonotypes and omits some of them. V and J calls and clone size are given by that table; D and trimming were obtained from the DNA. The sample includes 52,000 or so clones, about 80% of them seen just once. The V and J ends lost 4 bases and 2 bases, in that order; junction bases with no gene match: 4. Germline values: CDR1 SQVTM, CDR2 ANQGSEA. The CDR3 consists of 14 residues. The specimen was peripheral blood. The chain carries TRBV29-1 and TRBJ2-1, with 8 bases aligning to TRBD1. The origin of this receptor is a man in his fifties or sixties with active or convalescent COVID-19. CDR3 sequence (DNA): TGCAGCGTTGCTCGGGGACAGGCCTACAATGAGCAGTTCTTC. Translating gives CSVARGQAYNEQFF.